This T cell receptor (beta chain) is drawn from a study of shared clonotypes between healthy human individuals. Germline CDR1 SGHTA, CDR2 FQGTGA. The CDR3 spans 13 residues. V lost 6 bases, J lost 5 bases, and 10 bases lay in between. Using immunoSEQ multiplex PCR, the repertoire was profiled, and TCRdb retains in-frame clones only, with some absent. The sample contains roughly 1 million clones, about 80% of which appear only once. The sequenced sample was memory CD4+ T cells from PBMCs. The subset denotes: CD45RA-negative fraction. The TCR comes from a man aged 18 to 29 in good health. Some clones in this sample may be carry-over from other donors' samples. The J gene is TRBJ2-2, the V gene TRBV7-3, with D perhaps TRBD1 (6 bases). This chain's CDR3 is CASSVQGTGELFF. The CDR3 coding sequence is TGTGCCAGCAGTGTACAGGGTACCGGGGAGCTGTTTTTT.